This T cell receptor beta chain derives from a study of T-cell reconstitution after alpha-beta-depleted transplantation in children. Study results and limitations: By one year post-transplant, T-cell counts and diversity largely arose from T cells that were newly produced. The study traced high day-60 TCRbeta diversity in some patients to surviving recipient T cells and thymic progenitors. As was reported, about two months after transplant, alpha-beta T cells came from several hundred expanded graft clones.

Comment on this clonotype: Its matching antigen is unknown.

Unique molecular identifiers were built into the TCRbeta library. TCRdb used MiXCR to reprocess the PCR reads, holding one entry per CDR3 protein. Of about 510,000 distinct CDR3 sequences in the sample, 10% to 12% are singletons; the top ten hold about 15%. The CDR3 covers 15 residues. J gave up 1 base and V 7 bases, and 5 bases lay outside the gene matches. The gene calls are TRBV12-3 or TRBV12-4 and TRBJ2-7, with 12 bases aligning to TRBD2. The starting material was PBMCs, mostly from graft donor cells, obtained 180 days after TCRalphabeta/CD19-depleted stem cell transplant. This receptor was obtained from a female patient between 2 and 15 years old who had a stem cell transplant for aplastic anemia, so the T cells may come from the graft donor. This CDR3 is CASTIGLAGSYEQYF. The CDR3 DNA reads as TGTGCCAGCACGATAGGACTAGCGGGGTCCTACGAGCAGTACTTC.